The sequence of this T cell receptor (beta chain) was determined in a study of cytomegalovirus exposure and HLA in healthy donors. Findings and limits, study-wide: Later analysis demonstrated an association between a missense DCLRE1C variant and TCR beta V- and J-gene trimming.

Germline CDR1 is MNHNS and CDR2 is SASEGT. The CDR3 sequence is 13 residues long. Trimming shortened V by 3 bases and J by 7 bases, and 12 bases separated the two germline ends. This PCR relied on a set of 60 Vbeta primers and 13 Jbeta primers. Repertoires were generated with immunoSEQ multiplex PCR, while TCRdb's copy carries only in-frame clones and drops some. The repertoire holds 150,000 to 200,000 clones, with 80% as singletons. Comments on this clone: What it binds is not known.

Sequencing input: PBMCs. This TCR was recovered from a boy aged 10-17 years in good health and CMV-seronegative. V usage is TRBV6-1 and J usage is TRBJ1-2; D perhaps matches TRBD1 (5 bases). CDR3: CASSEGREGGYTF. The CDR3 DNA follows: TGTGCCAGCAGTGAGGGCAGGGAGGGTGGCTACACCTTC.